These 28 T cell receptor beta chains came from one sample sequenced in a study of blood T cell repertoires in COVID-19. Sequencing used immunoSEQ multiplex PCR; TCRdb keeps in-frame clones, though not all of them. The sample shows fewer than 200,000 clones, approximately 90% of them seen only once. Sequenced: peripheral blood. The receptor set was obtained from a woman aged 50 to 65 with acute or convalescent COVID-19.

CDR3 sequence: CASSIGPGTGNQETQYF. The CDR3 bases are TGTGCCAGTAGTATAGGACCCGGGACAGGGAACCAAGAGACCCAGTACTTC. The chain employs TRBV19 and TRBJ2-5; the match to TRBD1 covers 9 bases. The germline V gene has CDR1 LNHDA and CDR2 SQIVND (reference sequence). After removal of 1 base from V and 0 bases from J, the junction contained 6 bases not matched to a gene. The CDR3 consists of 17 residues.

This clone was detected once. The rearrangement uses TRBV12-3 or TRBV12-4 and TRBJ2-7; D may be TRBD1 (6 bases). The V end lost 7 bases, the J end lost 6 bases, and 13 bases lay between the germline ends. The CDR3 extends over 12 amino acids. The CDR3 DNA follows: TGTGCCAGCAAGAACAGGGATCCCGAGCAGTACTTC. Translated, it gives CASKNRDPEQYF.

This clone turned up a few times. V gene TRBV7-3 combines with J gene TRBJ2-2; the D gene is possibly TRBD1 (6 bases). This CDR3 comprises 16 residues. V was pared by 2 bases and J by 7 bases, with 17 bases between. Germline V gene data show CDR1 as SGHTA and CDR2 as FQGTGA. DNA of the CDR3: TGTGCCAGCAGCTTAGCCGGGACACCTCGTAACGGGGAGCTGTTTTTT. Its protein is CASSLAGTPRNGELFF.

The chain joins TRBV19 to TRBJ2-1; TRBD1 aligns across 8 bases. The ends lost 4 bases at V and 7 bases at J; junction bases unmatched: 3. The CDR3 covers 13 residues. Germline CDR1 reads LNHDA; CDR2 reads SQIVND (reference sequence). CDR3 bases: TGTGCCAGTAGTACGGACAGGGAGAATGAGCAGTTCTTC. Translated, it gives CASSTDRENEQFF. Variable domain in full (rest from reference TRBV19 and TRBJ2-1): DGGITQSPKYLFRKEGQNVTLSCEQNLNHDAMYWYRQDPGQGLRLIYYSQIVNDFQKGDIAEGYSVSREKKESFPLTVTSAQKNPTAFYLCASSTDRENEQFFGPGTRLTVL.

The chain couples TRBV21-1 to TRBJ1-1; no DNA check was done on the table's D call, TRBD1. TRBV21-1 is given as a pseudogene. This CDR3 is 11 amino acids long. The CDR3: CARFRGTEAFF. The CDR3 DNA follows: TGTGCCAGGTTCAGAGGGACAGAAGCTTTCTTT.

The CDR3 sequence: CASSIRGADGNTIYF. CDR3 DNA: TGTGCCAGTAGTATTCGGGGGGCAGATGGAAACACCATATATTTT. This rearrangement joins TRBV19 to TRBJ1-3, with a possible D match to TRBD1 (6 bases). The CDR3 runs 15 residues. Trimming stripped 3 bases from V and 3 bases from J, with 12 bases between. Per the germline V gene, CDR1 is LNHDA and CDR2 is SQIVND (reference sequence).

CDR3 protein: CASSYEEREGYEQYF. The CDR3 coding sequence is TGTGCCAGCAGTTACGAGGAGCGGGAGGGCTACGAGCAGTACTTC. This rearrangement joins TRBV6-2 or TRBV6-3 to TRBJ2-7, with 10 bases matching TRBD2. Trimming took 2 bases from V and 3 from J; bases not matched to a gene: 4. The CDR3 is 15 amino acids. In germline, CDR1 is MNHEY, CDR2 SVGEGT.

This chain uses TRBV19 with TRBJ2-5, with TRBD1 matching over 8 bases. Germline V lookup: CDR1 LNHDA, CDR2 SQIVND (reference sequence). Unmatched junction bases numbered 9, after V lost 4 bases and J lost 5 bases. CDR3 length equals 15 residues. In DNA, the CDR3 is TGTGCCAGTAGTAGACAGGGGCCTGCGGTCGAGACCCAGTACTTC. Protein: CASSRQGPAVETQYF.

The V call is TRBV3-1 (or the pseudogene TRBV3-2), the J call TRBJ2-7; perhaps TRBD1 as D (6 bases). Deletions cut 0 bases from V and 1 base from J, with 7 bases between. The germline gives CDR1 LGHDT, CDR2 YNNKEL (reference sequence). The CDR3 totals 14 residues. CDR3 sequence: CASSQEQGSYEQYF. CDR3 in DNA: TGTGCCAGCAGCCAAGAACAGGGTTCCTACGAGCAGTACTTC.

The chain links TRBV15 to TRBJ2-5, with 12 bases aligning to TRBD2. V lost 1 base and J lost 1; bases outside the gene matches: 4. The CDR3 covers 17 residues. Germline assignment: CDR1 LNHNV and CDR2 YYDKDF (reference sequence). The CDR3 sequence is CATSRAETSGGQETQYF. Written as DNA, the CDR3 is TGTGCCACCAGCAGAGCCGAGACTAGCGGGGGCCAAGAGACCCAGTACTTC.

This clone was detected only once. In DNA, the CDR3 is TGTGCCAGCAGCCCGTTAGCGGGAGGGCGGGAAGATACGCAGTATTTT. It codes for CASSPLAGGREDTQYF. The chain recombines TRBV5-5 with TRBJ2-3; 11 bases line up with TRBD2. The CDR3 totals 16 residues. Germline values: CDR1 SGHKS, CDR2 YYEKEE (reference sequence). The junction had 9 bases not matched to a gene; V was cut back by 4 bases and J by 5 bases.

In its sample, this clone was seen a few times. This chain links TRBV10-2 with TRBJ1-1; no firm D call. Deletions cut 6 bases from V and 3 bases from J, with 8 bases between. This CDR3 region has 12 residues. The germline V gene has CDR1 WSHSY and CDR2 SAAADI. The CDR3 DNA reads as TGCGCCAGCAGGACGGGGTACACTGAAGCTTTCTTT. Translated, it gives CASRTGYTEAFF.

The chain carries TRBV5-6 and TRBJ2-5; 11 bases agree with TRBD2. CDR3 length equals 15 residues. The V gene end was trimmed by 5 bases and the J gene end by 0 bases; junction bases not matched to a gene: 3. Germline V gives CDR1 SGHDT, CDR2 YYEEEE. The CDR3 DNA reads TGTGCCAGCAGGGCGGGACTAGCGGACCAAGAGACCCAGTACTTC. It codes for CASRAGLADQETQYF.

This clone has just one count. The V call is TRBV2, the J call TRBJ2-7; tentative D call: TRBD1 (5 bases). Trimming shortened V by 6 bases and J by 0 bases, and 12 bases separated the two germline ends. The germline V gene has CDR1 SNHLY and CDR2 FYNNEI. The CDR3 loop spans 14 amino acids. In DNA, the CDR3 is TGTGCCAGCAGCGCAAGACAGATCTCCTACGAGCAGTACTTC. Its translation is CASSARQISYEQYF.

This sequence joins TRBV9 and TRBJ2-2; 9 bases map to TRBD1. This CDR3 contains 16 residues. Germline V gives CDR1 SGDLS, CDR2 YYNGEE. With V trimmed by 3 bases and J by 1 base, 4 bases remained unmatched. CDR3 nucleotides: TGTGCCAGCAGCGGGATGACAGGGGGGAACACCGGGGAGCTGTTTTTT. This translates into CASSGMTGGNTGELFF.

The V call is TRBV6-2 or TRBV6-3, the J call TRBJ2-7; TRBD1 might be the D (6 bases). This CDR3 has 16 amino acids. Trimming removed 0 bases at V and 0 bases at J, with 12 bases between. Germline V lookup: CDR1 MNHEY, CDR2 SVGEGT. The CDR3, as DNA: TGTGCCAGCAGTTACTCGAGGTGGGGGCCCTCCTACGAGCAGTACTTC. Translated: CASSYSRWGPSYEQYF.

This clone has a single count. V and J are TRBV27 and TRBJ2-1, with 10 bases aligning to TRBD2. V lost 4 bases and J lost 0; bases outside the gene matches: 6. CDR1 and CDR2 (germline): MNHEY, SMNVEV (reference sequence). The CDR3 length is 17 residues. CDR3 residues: CASSSRTSGSSYNEQFF. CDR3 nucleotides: TGTGCCAGCAGTTCACGGACTAGCGGAAGCTCCTACAATGAGCAGTTCTTC.

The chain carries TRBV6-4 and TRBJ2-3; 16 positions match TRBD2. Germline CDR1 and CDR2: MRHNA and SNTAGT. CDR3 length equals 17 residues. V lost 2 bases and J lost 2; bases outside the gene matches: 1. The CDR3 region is CASSDGTSGGATDTQYF. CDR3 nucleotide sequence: TGTGCCAGCAGTGACGGGACTAGCGGGGGGGCCACAGATACGCAGTATTTT.

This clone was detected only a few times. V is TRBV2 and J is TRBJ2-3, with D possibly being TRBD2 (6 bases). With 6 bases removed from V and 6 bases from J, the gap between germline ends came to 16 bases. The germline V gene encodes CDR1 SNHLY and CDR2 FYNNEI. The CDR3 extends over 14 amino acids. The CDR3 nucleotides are TGTGCCAGCAGCGGGACTGCCCGGGAGGATACGCAGTATTTT. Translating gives CASSGTAREDTQYF.

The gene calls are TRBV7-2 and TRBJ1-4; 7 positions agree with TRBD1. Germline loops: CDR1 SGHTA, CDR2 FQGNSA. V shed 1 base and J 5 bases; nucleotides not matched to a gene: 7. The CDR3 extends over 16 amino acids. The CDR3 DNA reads TGTGCCAGCAGCTTAGGAGGGACAGCCACAAATGAAAAACTGTTTTTT. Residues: CASSLGGTATNEKLFF.

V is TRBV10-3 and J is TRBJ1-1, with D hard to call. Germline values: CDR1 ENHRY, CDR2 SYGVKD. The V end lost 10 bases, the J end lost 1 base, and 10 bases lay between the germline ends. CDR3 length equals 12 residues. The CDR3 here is CATYTGNTEAFF. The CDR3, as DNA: TGTGCCACCTATACCGGGAACACTGAAGCTTTCTTT.

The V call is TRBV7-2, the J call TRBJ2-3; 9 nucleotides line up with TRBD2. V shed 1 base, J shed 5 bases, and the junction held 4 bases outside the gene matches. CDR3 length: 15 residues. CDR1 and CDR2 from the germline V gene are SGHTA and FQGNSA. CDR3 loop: CASSLVAGGRDTQYF. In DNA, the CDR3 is TGTGCCAGCAGCTTAGTGGCGGGGGGGAGAGATACGCAGTATTTT.

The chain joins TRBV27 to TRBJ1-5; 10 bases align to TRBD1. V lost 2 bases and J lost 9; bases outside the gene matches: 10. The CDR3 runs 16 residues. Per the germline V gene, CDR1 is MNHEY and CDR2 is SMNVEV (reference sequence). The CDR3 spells CASSLKPTGGLLPQHF. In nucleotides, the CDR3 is TGTGCCAGCAGTTTAAAACCGACAGGGGGCCTCTTGCCCCAGCATTTT.

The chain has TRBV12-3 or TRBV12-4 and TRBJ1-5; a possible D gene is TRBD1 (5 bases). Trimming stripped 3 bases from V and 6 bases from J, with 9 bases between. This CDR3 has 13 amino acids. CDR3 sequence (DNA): TGTGCCAGCAGTTTTGCAGGGTTTCAGCCCCAGCATTTT. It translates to CASSFAGFQPQHF.

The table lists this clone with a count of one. The CDR3 loop is CASSRTGPGANVLTF. The CDR3 DNA is TGTGCCAGCAGCCGGACAGGGCCAGGGGCCAACGTCCTGACTTTC. The chain has TRBV3-1 (or the pseudogene TRBV3-2) and TRBJ2-6; 8 bases agree with TRBD1. The CDR3 is 15 residues long. With V trimmed by 4 bases and J by 4 bases, 3 bases remained unmatched. CDR1 and CDR2 from the germline V gene are LGHDT and YNNKEL (reference sequence).

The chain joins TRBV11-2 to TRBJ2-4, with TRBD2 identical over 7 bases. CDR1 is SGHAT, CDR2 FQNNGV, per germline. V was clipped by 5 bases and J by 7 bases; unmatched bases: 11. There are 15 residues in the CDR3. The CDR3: CASSPRGAGDNIQYF. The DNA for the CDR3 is TGTGCCAGCAGCCCGAGGGGTGCGGGGGACAACATTCAGTACTTC.

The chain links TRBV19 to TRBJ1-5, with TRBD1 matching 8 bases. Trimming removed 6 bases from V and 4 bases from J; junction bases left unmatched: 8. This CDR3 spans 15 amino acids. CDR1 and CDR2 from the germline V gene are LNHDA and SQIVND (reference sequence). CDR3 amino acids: CASSHRDRGNQPQHF. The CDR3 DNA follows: TGTGCCAGTAGCCATCGCGACAGGGGAAATCAGCCCCAGCATTTT.

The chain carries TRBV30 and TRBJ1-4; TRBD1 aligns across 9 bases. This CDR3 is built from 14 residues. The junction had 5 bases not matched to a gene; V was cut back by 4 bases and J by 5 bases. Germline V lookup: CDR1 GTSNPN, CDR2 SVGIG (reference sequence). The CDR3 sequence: CAWTAGQGNEKLFF. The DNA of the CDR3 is TGTGCCTGGACCGCGGGACAGGGAAATGAAAAACTGTTTTTT.